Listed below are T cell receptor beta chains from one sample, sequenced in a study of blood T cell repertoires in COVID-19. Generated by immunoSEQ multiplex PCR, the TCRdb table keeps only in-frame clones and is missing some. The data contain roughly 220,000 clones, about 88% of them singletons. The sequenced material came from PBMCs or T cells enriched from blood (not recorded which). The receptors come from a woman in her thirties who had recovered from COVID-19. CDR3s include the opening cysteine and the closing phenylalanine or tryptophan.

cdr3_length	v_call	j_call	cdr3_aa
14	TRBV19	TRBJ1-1	CASSIDLGRGEAFF
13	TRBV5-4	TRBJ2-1	CASSLGAFGEQFF
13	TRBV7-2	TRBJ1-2	CASSLGSGVGYTF
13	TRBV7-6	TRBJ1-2	CASSLTANYGYTF
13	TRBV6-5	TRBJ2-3	CASRRGGTDTQYF
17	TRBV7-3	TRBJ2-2	CASSLTSGGPYTGELFF
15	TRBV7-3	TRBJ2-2	CASSIDRGLTGELFF
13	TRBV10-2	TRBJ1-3	CASSGTAGNTIYF
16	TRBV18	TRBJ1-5	CASSPQRVSSNQPQHF
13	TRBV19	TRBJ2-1	CASSLGLYNEQFF
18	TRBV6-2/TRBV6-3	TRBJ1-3	CASSLPLQGYPSGNTIYF
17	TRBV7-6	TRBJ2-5	CASSLGSPLAGEETQYF
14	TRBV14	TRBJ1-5	CASSQVGRDQPQHF
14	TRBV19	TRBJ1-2	CASSIAAANYGYTF